Below are 6 T cell receptor beta chains sequenced from a single sample in a study of human T cells and chemical hapten exposure. Stated time point: pre-sensitization, week 0. Noted treatment: therapeutic diphenylcyclopropenone sensitization with weekly scalp DPC. Whole blood, unfractionated, served as the material for total RNA extraction. TCRdb reprocessed the RACE reads via MiXCR and lists one record per CDR3 protein. This sample has 35,000 to 40,000 distinct CDR3 sequences, with around 12% found just once. Source: whole blood, taken in connection with sensitization to the hapten diphenylcyclopropenone (DPC). The receptors were sampled from a woman in her forties with alopecia areata. Some clones in this sample may be carry-over from other donors' samples.

This clonotype came up many times. The rearrangement joins TRBV28 to TRBJ2-7; 7 nucleotides align to TRBD2. Germline V gene lookup returns CDR1 MDHEN and CDR2 SYDVKM. V was pared by 3 bases and J by 3 bases, with 5 bases of the junction left unmatched. This CDR3 spans 14 amino acids. CDR3 coding DNA: TGTGCCAGCAGTTTCCCGGGGGGAGGCTACGAGCAGTACTTC. It yields the protein CASSFPGGGYEQYF.

This clonotype was picked up many times. This rearrangement joins TRBV18 to TRBJ2-6; possible D gene TRBD2, 5 bases. This CDR3 is 18 amino acids long. Trimming took off 5 bases at V and 0 bases at J, with 17 bases between the two ends. CDR1 and CDR2 (germline): KGHSH, LQKENI. The CDR3 protein is CASSGLTSTLSGANVLTF. CDR3 sequence (DNA): TGTGCCAGCTCAGGACTGACATCAACACTCTCTGGGGCCAACGTCCTGACTTTC.

This clonotype was observed many times. This chain connects TRBV7-3 to TRBJ2-2; D remains unclear. Per germline, CDR1 SGHTA and CDR2 FQGTGA. This CDR3 contains 14 residues. V gave up 4 bases and J gave up 1 base, with 7 bases separating them. CDR3 nucleotide sequence: TGTGCCAGCAGCTCCCTTAGGAACACCGGGGAGCTGTTTTTT. Amino acids: CASSSLRNTGELFF.

The sample holds a few counts of this clonotype. The gene calls are TRBV29-1 and TRBJ2-5; D might be TRBD2 (6 bases). This CDR3 spans 14 amino acids. Trimming took 4 bases from V and 4 from J, leaving 16 bases between them. Germline V gene data show CDR1 as SQVTM and CDR2 as ANQGSEA. The CDR3 nucleotides read TGCAGCGTTGCGGCAGGGAGGTCCCTAGAGACCCAGTACTTC. Translation gives CSVAAGRSLETQYF. Combining the CDR3 with reference TRBV29-1 and TRBJ2-5 gives the whole variable domain SAVISQKPSRDICQRGTSLTIQCQVDSQVTMMFWYRQQPGQSLTLIATANQGSEATYESGFVIDKFPISRPNLTFSTLTVSNMSPEDSSIYLCSVAAGRSLETQYFGPGTRLLVL.

This clonotype was counted at least ten times. The chain joins TRBV28 to TRBJ1-5; no firm D call. Trimming removed 6 bases from V and 11 bases from J, with 11 bases in between. CDR1 and CDR2 from the germline V gene are MDHEN and SYDVKM. The CDR3 consists of 11 residues. CDR3 bases: TGTGCCAGCAGCCAAGACGGATCCCAGCATTTT. It yields the protein CASSQDGSQHF.

This clonotype was observed many times. The chain joins TRBV20-1 to TRBJ2-7, with a tentative D call TRBD2 (6 bases). CDR1 and CDR2 from the germline V gene are DFQATT and SNEGSKA (reference sequence). The CDR3 is 12 amino acids. V was shortened by 6 bases and J by 0 bases, with 9 bases between the two germline ends. CDR3: CSAATSSYEQYF. The CDR3 DNA reads as TGCAGTGCCGCGACTAGCTCCTACGAGCAGTACTTC.